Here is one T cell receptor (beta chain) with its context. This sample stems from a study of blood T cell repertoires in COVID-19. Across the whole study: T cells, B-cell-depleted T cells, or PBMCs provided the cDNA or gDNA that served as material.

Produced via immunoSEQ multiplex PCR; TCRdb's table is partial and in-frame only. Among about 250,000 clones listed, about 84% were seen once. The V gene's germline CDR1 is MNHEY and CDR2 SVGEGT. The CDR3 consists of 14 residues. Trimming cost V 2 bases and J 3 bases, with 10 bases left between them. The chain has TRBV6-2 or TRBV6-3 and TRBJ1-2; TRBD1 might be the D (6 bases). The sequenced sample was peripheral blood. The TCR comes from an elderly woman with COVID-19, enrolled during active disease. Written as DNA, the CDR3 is TGTGCCAGCAGTTACCAGCGACAGGACTATGGCTACACCTTC. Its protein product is CASSYQRQDYGYTF.